The sequence of this T cell receptor beta chain was determined in a study of radiation and T cells in renal cell carcinoma. The study's findings and limits: Tumor samples were small regions of 0.9 to 1 g. Compared with controls, irradiated tumors had more, larger dominant CDR3 motifs.

About this clone itself: As yet, its antigen is unknown.

Data came from immunoSEQ multiplex PCR; TCRdb stores just in-frame clones and leaves some out. The table has about 7,900 clones, about 65% seen once. V lost 4 bases and J 4 bases, leaving 6 bases between the germline ends. This CDR3 has 12 amino acids. The germline V gene encodes CDR1 SGHDT and CDR2 YYEEEE. Treatment meaning: treatment-naive control, cytoreductive nephrectomy. Control tumors came from treatment-naive patients without prior radiation. This renal cell carcinoma was of the clear cell type. Specimen: tumor tissue, collected from a patient whose treatment was nephrectomy without radiotherapy. This clonotype originated in a woman in her 70s with renal cell carcinoma. V usage is TRBV5-6 and J usage is TRBJ2-1; D gene ambiguous. The CDR3, as DNA: TGTGCCAGCAGCCGCGCTTACAATGAGCAGTTCTTC. This codes for CASSRAYNEQFF.